The 29 T cell receptor beta chains below come from one sample, sequenced in a study of memory CD4+ T cells and cytomegalovirus serostatus. The sort gate was single viable CD3+CD4+CD8-CD45RO+ cells for memory CD4+ T cells. Assay: immunoSEQ multiplex PCR; the TCRdb copy retains only in-frame clones and omits some. The data contain about 25,000 clones, about four fifths of them singletons. Sequencing was carried out using memory CD4+ T cells from blood. These receptors were collected from an adult in good health and CMV-seronegative.

This clone was found once. In DNA, the CDR3 is TGTGCCTGGAGTGTCCGGCCGGCTCTTCTCTCTGGAAACACCATATATTTT. Its translation is CAWSVRPALLSGNTIYF. J is TRBJ1-3 and V is TRBV30; no clear D gene. This CDR3 comprises 17 residues. The V and J ends lost 0 bases and 0 bases respectively, with 15 bases between them. Germline values: CDR1 GTSNPN, CDR2 SVGIG (reference sequence).

The chain carries TRBV4-1 and TRBJ2-2; D is possibly TRBD1 (6 bases). Germline V gene sequence: CDR1 MGHRA, CDR2 YSYEKL. This CDR3 spans 15 amino acids. The ends were cut back, 4 bases at V and 4 bases at J, with 13 bases in the middle. The CDR3 protein is CASSPRQERTGELFF. DNA of the CDR3: TGCGCCAGCAGCCCCAGACAGGAACGCACCGGGGAGCTGTTTTTT.

CDR3 residues: CAISDGRRNQPQHF. CDR3 sequence (DNA): TGTGCCATCAGTGATGGGCGGCGCAATCAGCCCCAGCATTTT. This chain uses TRBV10-3 with TRBJ1-5; D gene ambiguous. The CDR3 extends over 14 amino acids. Germline CDR1 is ENHRY and CDR2 is SYGVKD. V lost 3 bases to trimming and J lost 2 bases, with 8 bases between them.

This clone was recorded a few times. V usage is TRBV27 and J usage is TRBJ2-7; TRBD1 is a possible D gene (5 bases). Germline assignment: CDR1 MNHEY and CDR2 SMNVEV (reference sequence). CDR3 size: 13 residues. V gave up 6 bases and J gave up 3 bases, with 12 bases separating them. The CDR3 nucleotides read TGTGCCAGCAGGTTCTTAACAGGCTACGAGCAGTACTTC. It codes for CASRFLTGYEQYF.

This clone was found once. The chain employs TRBV5-1 and TRBJ1-5; D not resolved. This CDR3 region has 16 residues. V was trimmed by 0 bases and J by 5 bases, leaving 15 bases between them. The germline V gene has CDR1 SGHRS and CDR2 YFSETQ. The CDR3 is CASSLATQDRHQPQHF. CDR3 nucleotide sequence: TGCGCCAGCAGCTTGGCCACTCAGGATAGGCATCAGCCCCAGCATTTT.

Turning to this clone: Relative to the germline gene, one junction end is altered; a read error may explain this. The chain carries TRBV7-7 and TRBJ2-5; TRBD1 matches at 7 bases. The V gene's germline CDR1 is SSHAT and CDR2 FNYEAQ (reference sequence). The CDR3 runs 14 residues. CDR3 DNA sequence: TGTGCTAGCAGCATCGACAGGGTCCAAGAGACCCAGTACTTC. Its translation is CASSIDRVQETQYF.

This clone was observed a few times. The rearrangement links TRBV30 to TRBJ1-1; 11 nucleotides agree with TRBD1. V lost 8 bases to trimming and J lost 1 base; unmatched junction nucleotides: 3. Germline V gene sequence: CDR1 GTSNPN, CDR2 SVGIG (reference sequence). The CDR3 contains 13 residues. The CDR3 sequence: CAGQGATNTEAFF. For the CDR3, the DNA is TGTGCCGGACAGGGGGCGACGAACACTGAAGCTTTCTTT.

The sample holds a few counts of this clone. The rearrangement uses TRBV7-2 and TRBJ2-7, with a possible D match to TRBD1 (5 bases). CDR1 is SGHTA, CDR2 FQGNSA, per germline. This CDR3 contains 14 residues. With 5 bases removed from V and 4 bases from J, the gap between germline ends came to 15 bases. CDR3 residues: CASSLRGRVYEQYF. The CDR3 DNA follows: TGTGCCAGCAGCCTACGAGGCAGGGTGTACGAGCAGTACTTC.

CDR3: CAIRGAGQGNGELFF. DNA of the CDR3: TGTGCCATCAGGGGAGCCGGACAGGGGAACGGGGAGCTGTTTTTT. The V and J genes are TRBV10-3 and TRBJ2-2; 9 bases are shared with TRBD1. The CDR3 has 15 amino acids. From germline, CDR1 is ENHRY and CDR2 SYGVKD. The V gene end was trimmed by 6 bases and the J gene end by 7 bases; junction bases not matched to a gene: 9.

For the CDR3, the DNA is TGTGCCAGCAGGGGCTCTGGAAACACCATATATTTT. Translated: CASRGSGNTIYF. The V and J genes are TRBV5-4 and TRBJ1-3; D is ambiguous. V was shortened by 5 bases and J by 0 bases, with 3 bases between the two germline ends. Germline CDR1 SGHNT, CDR2 YYREEE (reference sequence). The CDR3 has 12 amino acids.

The chain links TRBV5-5 to TRBJ1-3, with D possibly being TRBD1 (5 bases). The CDR3 totals 16 residues. Trimming pared 0 bases from V and 0 bases from J, leaving 10 bases between. Germline V gene lookup returns CDR1 SGHKS and CDR2 YYEKEE (reference sequence). The CDR3 loop is CASSLAQGRSGNTIYF. In DNA, the CDR3 is TGTGCCAGCAGCTTGGCCCAGGGTCGCTCTGGAAACACCATATATTTT.

V usage is TRBV5-6 and J usage is TRBJ1-2, with D perhaps TRBD1 (6 bases). The V gene's germline CDR1 is SGHDT and CDR2 YYEEEE. The CDR3 extends over 14 amino acids. Between the trimmed V and J ends, which lost 7 bases and 4 bases, there was a span of 17 bases. The CDR3 loop is CASLLKNRAYGYTF. Here the CDR3 DNA reads TGTGCCAGCCTCCTAAAAAACAGGGCCTATGGCTACACCTTC.

This clone was detected only a few times. The rearrangement links TRBV7-8 to TRBJ2-1; D may be TRBD1 (6 bases). The V and J ends lost 5 bases and 9 bases respectively, with 8 bases between them. This CDR3 is built from 11 residues. The germline CDR1 and CDR2 sequences are SGHVS and FQNEAQ. CDR3 DNA: TGTGCCAGCAGCCCAGGGGTTGAGCAGTTCTTC. Its translation: CASSPGVEQFF.

V is TRBV7-2 and J is TRBJ1-1, with 7 nucleotides matching TRBD1. Germline CDR1 reads SGHTA; CDR2 reads FQGNSA. Trimming cost V 1 base and J 6 bases; bases outside gene matches: 2. The CDR3 is made up of 13 amino acids. CDR3 nucleotide sequence: TGTGCCAGCAGCTTAGAGGGGGCAGCTGAAGCTTTCTTT. As protein: CASSLEGAAEAFF. Full variable domain (missing parts from reference TRBV7-2 and TRBJ1-1): GAGVSQSPSNKVTEKGKDVELRCDPISGHTALYWYRQSLGQGLEFLIYFQGNSAPDKSGLPSDRFSAERTGGSVSTLTIQRTQQEDSAVYLCASSLEGAAEAFFGQGTRLTVV.

This clone came up a few times. The chain uses TRBV12-5 and TRBJ1-1, with a tentative D call TRBD1 (5 bases). V was pared by 6 bases and J by 0 bases, with 8 bases between. CDR1 and CDR2 from the germline V gene are LGHNT and FRNRAP. The CDR3 is 13 residues long. CDR3 coding DNA: TGTGCTAGTGGGCCAGGGCTGAACACTGAAGCTTTCTTT. Its translation is CASGPGLNTEAFF.

This clone was seen a few times. The CDR3 nucleotides read TGCGCCAGCAGCCAAGAGGCGACTACCGTGGGCACCGGGGAGCTGTTTTTT. It translates to CASSQEATTVGTGELFF. The chain joins TRBV4-1 to TRBJ2-2; maybe TRBD2 (5 bases). Per germline, CDR1 MGHRA and CDR2 YSYEKL. The CDR3 is 17 amino acids. V was shortened by 0 bases and J by 4 bases, with 15 bases between the two germline ends.

The chain joins TRBV7-9 to TRBJ1-2, with 7 bases fitting TRBD1. Germline CDR1 reads SEHNR; CDR2 reads FQNEAQ (reference sequence). The CDR3 loop spans 13 amino acids. V lost 5 bases to trimming and J lost 6 bases; unmatched junction nucleotides: 6. The CDR3 loop is CASSLKTGHGYTF. The CDR3 DNA reads as TGTGCCAGCAGCCTAAAGACAGGGCATGGCTACACCTTC.

The V gene is TRBV4-1, the J gene TRBJ2-4, with 9 bases matching TRBD2. The V gene end was trimmed by 0 bases and the J gene end by 2 bases; junction bases not matched to a gene: 11. CDR3 length equals 19 residues. The germline V gene encodes CDR1 MGHRA and CDR2 YSYEKL. The CDR3 region is CASSQDIHGGGATKNIQYF. The CDR3 DNA reads TGCGCCAGCAGCCAAGATATTCATGGCGGGGGGGCGACCAAAAACATTCAGTACTTC.

This clone was found a few times. The J gene is TRBJ1-5, the V gene TRBV12-5; tentatively, D is TRBD1 (5 bases). Between the trimmed V and J ends, which lost 6 bases and 7 bases, there was a span of 13 bases. CDR1 is LGHNT and CDR2 is FRNRAP in the germline V gene. This CDR3 spans 13 amino acids. CDR3 in DNA: TGTGCTAGTGGGTCAGGGTTGGGACAGCCCCAGCATTTT. It specifies CASGSGLGQPQHF.

The chain couples TRBV18 to TRBJ1-2, with 8 bases identical to TRBD1. The V and J ends lost 10 bases and 9 bases, in that order; junction bases with no gene match: 10. This CDR3 has 12 residues. Per the germline V gene, CDR1 is KGHSH and CDR2 is LQKENI. The CDR3 coding sequence is TGTGCCACCAGACAGGGGCTCGTAAGCTACACCTTC. Encoded protein: CATRQGLVSYTF.

The CDR3 DNA sequence: TGCGCCAGCAGCCAAGAATCGATCCTACTCAATCAGCCCCAGCATTTT. Its translation is CASSQESILLNQPQHF. The J gene is TRBJ1-5, the V gene TRBV4-1; D is undetermined. The CDR3 covers 16 residues. With 0 bases removed from V and 3 bases from J, the gap between germline ends came to 12 bases. The germline CDR1 and CDR2 sequences are MGHRA and YSYEKL.

CDR3 nucleotides: TGTGCCACCCTAGTACGGTCAGAGATTGAAAAACTGTTTTTT. Encoded protein: CATLVRSEIEKLFF. The gene calls are TRBV15 and TRBJ1-4; D is unresolved. V was clipped by 8 bases and J by 7 bases, with 17 bases between them. The CDR3 has 14 residues. CDR1 is LNHNV, CDR2 YYDKDF, per germline (reference sequence).

This clone has more than one count but fewer than ten. The CDR3: CASSPGVVTEAFF. The CDR3 DNA reads as TGTGCCAGCAGCCCGGGCGTGGTGACTGAAGCTTTCTTT. The chain couples TRBV9 to TRBJ1-1; no reliable D call. Germline V gene lookup returns CDR1 SGDLS and CDR2 YYNGEE. The CDR3 is made up of 13 amino acids. V dropped 4 bases and J dropped 5 bases, with 12 bases sitting between them.

The chain has TRBV6-5 and TRBJ1-1, with D perhaps matching TRBD1 (5 bases). Trimming left V 6 bases short and J 5 bases short, with 16 bases between. The CDR3 is made up of 14 amino acids. Germline-derived CDR1 and CDR2 are MNHEY and SVGAGI. CDR3 DNA: TGTGCCAGCAGACTCGGAGAGGGGATAACTGAAGCTTTCTTT. The encoded protein is CASRLGEGITEAFF.

This clone was observed a handful of times. The chain joins TRBV4-2 to TRBJ1-5, with D maybe TRBD1 (5 bases). Germline V gene sequence: CDR1 LGHNA, CDR2 YNFKEQ. The CDR3 totals 13 residues. Trimming cost V 3 bases and J 5 bases, with 8 bases left between them. CDR3 protein: CASSQGPDQPQHF. In nucleotides, the CDR3 is TGTGCCAGCAGCCAGGGACCCGATCAGCCCCAGCATTTT.

CDR3 in amino acids: CASSLIGGTGRGNTIYF. For the CDR3, the DNA is TGTGCCAGCAGTTTAATAGGCGGTACAGGGAGAGGAAACACCATATATTTT. The rearrangement joins TRBV28 to TRBJ1-3; perhaps TRBD1 as D (6 bases). The V end lost 2 bases, the J end lost 4 bases, and 18 bases lay between the germline ends. This CDR3 contains 17 residues. Germline V gene data show CDR1 as MDHEN and CDR2 as SYDVKM.

The chain carries TRBV28 and TRBJ1-4, with TRBD1 identical over 7 bases. Losses at the gene ends were 4 bases for V and 4 bases for J; bases not matched to a gene: 6. The germline gives CDR1 MDHEN, CDR2 SYDVKM. The length of the CDR3 is 15 residues. The CDR3 DNA follows: TGTGCCAGCAGTTACTACAGGGGTCTTAATGAAAAACTGTTTTTT. This translates into CASSYYRGLNEKLFF.

V is TRBV6-6 and J is TRBJ2-2; D gene ambiguous. Germline assignment: CDR1 MNHNY and CDR2 SVGAGI (reference sequence). CDR3 length: 13 residues. V dropped 8 bases and J dropped 2 bases, with 9 bases sitting between them. In DNA form, the CDR3 reads TGTGCCAGCTCTTTAGTCAACACCGGGGAGCTGTTTTTT. Residues: CASSLVNTGELFF.

This chain connects TRBV6-5 to TRBJ2-6; unclear D gene. Germline values: CDR1 MNHEY, CDR2 SVGAGI. This CDR3 is 15 amino acids long. V gave up 6 bases and J gave up 2 bases, with 11 bases separating them. The CDR3 loop is CASSPVWAGANVLTF. CDR3 nucleotides: TGTGCCAGCAGCCCCGTTTGGGCTGGGGCCAACGTCCTGACTTTC.